This T cell receptor beta chain was identified during a study of blood T cell repertoires in COVID-19. Study in general: Material from acute and convalescent COVID-19 was sourced from the United States, Italy and Spain.

The data were produced by immunoSEQ multiplex PCR, yet TCRdb's version contains in-frame clones alone and is incomplete. The table includes about 300,000 clones, about 90% detected once. This sequence was found in a woman aged 18-35 years with acute COVID-19. The sample was PBMCs or T cells enriched from blood (not recorded which).

The CDR3 spells CATRGTSDSYGYTF. The DNA for the CDR3 is TGTGCCACCAGGGGGACTTCCGATTCCTATGGCTACACCTTC. The chain links TRBV15 to TRBJ1-2, with a possible D match to TRBD1 (5 bases). The germline V gene has CDR1 LNHNV and CDR2 YYDKDF (reference sequence). V was cut by 6 bases and J by 4 bases, with 15 bases left in between. This CDR3 spans 14 amino acids.